This T cell receptor (beta chain) was identified during a study of brain metastases from non-small cell lung cancer (dated by TCRdb to about 2019). Some background on the complete study: The immune microenvironment of paired resected primary tumors and brain metastases from non-small-cell lung cancer patients was profiled.

This clone was seen only once. Its recognized antigen is unknown. Within one base of it there is no much larger clone, and no base qualities were kept. Overall study outcomes, separate from this receptor: T-cell clones were apparently expanded in under 80% of brain metastases relative to the matched primary tumors. Lower T-cell infiltration was exhibited by brain metastases compared with primary tumors (P < 0.001). Paired brain metastases and primary tumors largely shared TCR repertoires, although T-cell densities in the metastases were sparse.

The method behind the library was the immunoSEQ multiplex PCR assay. T-cell receptor beta chain repertoire sequencing was performed alongside a 770-gene immune expression panel. As stored in TCRdb, this immuneACCESS dataset retains in-frame rearrangements with V and J assigned. A fraction of the clones does not appear; measured against another copy, unresolved V genes explain less than half of the discrepancy, and the remainder lacks a known reason. The sample includes 2,000 to 2,500 clones, with roughly four fifths observed a single time. 7% to 7.5% of the sample goes to the ten largest clones. Taken from the germline V gene, the CDR1 and CDR2 loops are ENHRY and SYGVKD. The V and J ends are trimmed by 3 bases and 5 bases, leaving 10 bases between them. The CDR3 covers 14 residues, taking in both the cysteine and the phenylalanine. Only the CDR3 portion is preserved as DNA: 42 bases, with reading frame beginning at the first base.

The cohort was made up of some 42 patients with surgically resected non-small-cell lung cancer, each of whom had both a primary tumor specimen and a brain metastasis specimen. Archival formalin-fixed, paraffin-embedded tissues were used as the tumor specimens. Rearrangement joined TRBV10-3 to TRBJ1-4; no D gene is confidently identified. This receptor was taken from a donor over 35 with non-small cell lung cancer. The source material was tissue from a brain metastasis. In light of the paper, this sample's cell subset or site label describes: resected brain metastasis paired with primary lung tumor. The CDR3 has the sequence CAISEGQENEKLFF. In nucleotide form, the sequence is TGTGCCATCAGTGAAGGCCAGGAGAATGAAAAACTGTTTTTT.